The source of this TCR beta chain is a study of T cell clonotyping in hematopoietic cell transplantation. Recipients were bled about 28 days pretransplant and at posttransplant days 30, 100, 180. Notes on the study in general: Cells were unsorted, so CD4 and CD8 contributions were not separated. Recipient TCR diversity dropped after transplant; expanded clonotypes rose from day 30 to 180. Broader posttransplant TCR repertoire diversity was predicted by graft donor and pretransplant recipient Inverse Simpson Index values.

Germline CDR1 SGHAT, CDR2 FQNNGV. Germline trimming cut 5 bases from V and 2 bases from J; bases unmatched to any gene: 9. The CDR3 is 15 residues long. As concerns this clone: Its antigen is unknown.

The repertoire was sequenced with immunoSEQ multiplex PCR; TCRdb's copy has only in-frame clones and lacks some. This sample carries around 10,000 clones, under 95% of them seen once, and the ten largest clones take 4.5% to 6%. V usage is TRBV11-2 and J usage is TRBJ2-7; 7 positions match TRBD1. The source is a male patient in his fifties who had an allogeneic stem cell transplant from a related donor, so T cells may come from the graft donor. Some clones in this sample may be carry-over from other donors' samples. The material was PBMCs, obtained 100 days after allogeneic stem cell transplant. This CDR3 is CASSISRDRAYEQYF. CDR3 coding DNA: TGTGCCAGCAGCATAAGCCGGGACAGAGCCTACGAGCAGTACTTC.